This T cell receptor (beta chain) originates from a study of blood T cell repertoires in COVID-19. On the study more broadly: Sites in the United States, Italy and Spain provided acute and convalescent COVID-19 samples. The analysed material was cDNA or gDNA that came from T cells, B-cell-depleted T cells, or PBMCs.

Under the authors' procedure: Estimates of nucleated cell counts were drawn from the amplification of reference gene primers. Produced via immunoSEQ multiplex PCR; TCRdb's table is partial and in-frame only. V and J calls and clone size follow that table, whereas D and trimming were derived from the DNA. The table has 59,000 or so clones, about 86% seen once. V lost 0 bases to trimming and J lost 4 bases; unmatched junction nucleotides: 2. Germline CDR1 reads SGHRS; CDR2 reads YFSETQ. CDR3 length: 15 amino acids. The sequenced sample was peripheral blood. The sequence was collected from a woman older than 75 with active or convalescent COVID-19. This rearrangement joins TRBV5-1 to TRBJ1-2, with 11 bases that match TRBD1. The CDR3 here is CASSLVGQGAYGYTF. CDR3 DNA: TGCGCCAGCAGCTTGGTCGGACAGGGGGCCTATGGCTACACCTTC.